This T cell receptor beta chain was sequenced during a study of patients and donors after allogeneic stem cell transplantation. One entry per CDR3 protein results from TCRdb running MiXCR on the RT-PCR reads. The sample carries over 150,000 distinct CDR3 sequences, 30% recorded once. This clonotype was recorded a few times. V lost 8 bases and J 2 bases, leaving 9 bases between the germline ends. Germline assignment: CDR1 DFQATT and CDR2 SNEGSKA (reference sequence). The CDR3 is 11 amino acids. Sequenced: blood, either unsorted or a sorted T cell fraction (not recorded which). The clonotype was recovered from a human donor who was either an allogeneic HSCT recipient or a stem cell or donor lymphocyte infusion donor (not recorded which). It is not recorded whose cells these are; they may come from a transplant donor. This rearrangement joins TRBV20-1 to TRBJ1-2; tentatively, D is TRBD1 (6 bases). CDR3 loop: CSRQGNYGYTF. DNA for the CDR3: TGCAGTCGGCAGGGGAACTATGGCTACACCTTC.